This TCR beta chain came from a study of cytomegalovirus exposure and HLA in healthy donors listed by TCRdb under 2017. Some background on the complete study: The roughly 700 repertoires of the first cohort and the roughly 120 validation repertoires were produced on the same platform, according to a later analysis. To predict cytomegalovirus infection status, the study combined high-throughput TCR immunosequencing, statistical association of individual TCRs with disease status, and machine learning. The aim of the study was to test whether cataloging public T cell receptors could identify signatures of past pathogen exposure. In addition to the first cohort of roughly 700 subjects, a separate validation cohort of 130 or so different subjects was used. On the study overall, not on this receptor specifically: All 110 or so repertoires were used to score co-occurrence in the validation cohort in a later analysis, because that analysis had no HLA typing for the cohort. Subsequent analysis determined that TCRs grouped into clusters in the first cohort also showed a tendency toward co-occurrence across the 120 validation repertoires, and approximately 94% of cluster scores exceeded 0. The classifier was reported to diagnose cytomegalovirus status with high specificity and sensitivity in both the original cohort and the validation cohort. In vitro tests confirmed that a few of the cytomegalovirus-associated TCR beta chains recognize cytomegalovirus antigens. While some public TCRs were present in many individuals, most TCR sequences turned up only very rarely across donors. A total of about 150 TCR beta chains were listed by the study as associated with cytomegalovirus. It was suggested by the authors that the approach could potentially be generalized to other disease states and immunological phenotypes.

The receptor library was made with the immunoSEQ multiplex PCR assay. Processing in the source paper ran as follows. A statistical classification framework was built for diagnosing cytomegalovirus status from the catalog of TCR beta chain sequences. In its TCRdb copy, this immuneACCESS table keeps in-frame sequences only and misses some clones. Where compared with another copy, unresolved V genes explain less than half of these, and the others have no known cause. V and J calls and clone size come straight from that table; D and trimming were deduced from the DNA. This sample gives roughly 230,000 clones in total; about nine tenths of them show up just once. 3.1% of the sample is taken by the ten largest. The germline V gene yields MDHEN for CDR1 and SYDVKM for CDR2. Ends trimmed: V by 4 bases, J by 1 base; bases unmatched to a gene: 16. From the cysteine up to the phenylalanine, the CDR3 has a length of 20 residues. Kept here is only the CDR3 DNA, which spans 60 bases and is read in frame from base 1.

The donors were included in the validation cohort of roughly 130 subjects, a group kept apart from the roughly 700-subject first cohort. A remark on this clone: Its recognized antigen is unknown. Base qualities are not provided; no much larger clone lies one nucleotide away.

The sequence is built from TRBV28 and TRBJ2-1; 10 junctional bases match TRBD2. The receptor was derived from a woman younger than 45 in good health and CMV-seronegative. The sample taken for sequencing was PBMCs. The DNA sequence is TGTGCCAGCAGTTCCCCCCTAGCGGGAGTGTCGAAATGGTCCTACAATGAGCAGTTCTTC. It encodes CASSSPLAGVSKWSYNEQFF.